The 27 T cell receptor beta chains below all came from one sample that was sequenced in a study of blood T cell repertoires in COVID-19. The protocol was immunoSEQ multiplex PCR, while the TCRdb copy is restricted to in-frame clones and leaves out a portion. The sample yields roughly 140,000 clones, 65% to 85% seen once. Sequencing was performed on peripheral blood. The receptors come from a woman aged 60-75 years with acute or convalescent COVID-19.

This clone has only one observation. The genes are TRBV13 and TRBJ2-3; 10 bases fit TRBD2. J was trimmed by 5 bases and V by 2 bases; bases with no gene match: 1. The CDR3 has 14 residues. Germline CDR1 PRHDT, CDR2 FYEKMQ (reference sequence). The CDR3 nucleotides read TGTGCCAGCAGCTTAAGACTAGCGGGAGATACGCAGTATTTT. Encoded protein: CASSLRLAGDTQYF.

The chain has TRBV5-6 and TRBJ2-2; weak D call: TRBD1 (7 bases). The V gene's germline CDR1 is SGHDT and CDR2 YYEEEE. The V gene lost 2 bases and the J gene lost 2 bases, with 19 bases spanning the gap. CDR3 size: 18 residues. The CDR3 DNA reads TGTGCCAGCAGCTTAGGGACTGGGACAGAAAGTAACACCGGGGAGCTGTTTTTT. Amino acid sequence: CASSLGTGTESNTGELFF.

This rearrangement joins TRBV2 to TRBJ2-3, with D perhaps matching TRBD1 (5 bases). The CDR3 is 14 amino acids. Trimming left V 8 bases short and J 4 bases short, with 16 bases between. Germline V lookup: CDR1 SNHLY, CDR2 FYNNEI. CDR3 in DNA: TGTGCCAGCCAGGGTATCCAGGCGTCAGATACGCAGTATTTT. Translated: CASQGIQASDTQYF.

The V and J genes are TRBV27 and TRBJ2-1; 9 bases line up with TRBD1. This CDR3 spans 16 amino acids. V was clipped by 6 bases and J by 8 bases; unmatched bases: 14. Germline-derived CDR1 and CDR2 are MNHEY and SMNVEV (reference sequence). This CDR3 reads CASSVGAQGALDEQFF. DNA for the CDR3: TGTGCCAGCAGCGTAGGGGCACAGGGGGCTCTCGATGAGCAGTTCTTC.

In nucleotides, the CDR3 is TGTGCCAGCGGCCGGCCCCCAGCGCTACCGAACACCGGGGAGCTGTTTTTT. It specifies CASGRPPALPNTGELFF. The chain uses TRBV2 and TRBJ2-2; D gene ambiguous. Between the trimmed V and J ends, which lost 8 bases and 0 bases, there was a span of 19 bases. Per germline, CDR1 SNHLY and CDR2 FYNNEI. The CDR3 is 17 amino acids.

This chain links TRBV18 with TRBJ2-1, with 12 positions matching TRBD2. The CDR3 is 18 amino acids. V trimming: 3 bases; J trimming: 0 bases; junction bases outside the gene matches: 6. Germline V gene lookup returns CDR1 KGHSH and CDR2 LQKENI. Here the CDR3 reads CASSPRTSGKSSYNEQFF. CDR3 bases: TGTGCCAGCTCACCTCGGACTAGCGGGAAGAGCTCCTACAATGAGCAGTTCTTC.

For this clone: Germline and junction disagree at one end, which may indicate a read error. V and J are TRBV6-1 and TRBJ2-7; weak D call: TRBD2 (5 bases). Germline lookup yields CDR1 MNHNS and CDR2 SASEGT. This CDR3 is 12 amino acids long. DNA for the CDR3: TGTGCCAGCAGTGAAGTGGGAGCTTTTACGCACTTC. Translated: CASSEVGAFTHF.

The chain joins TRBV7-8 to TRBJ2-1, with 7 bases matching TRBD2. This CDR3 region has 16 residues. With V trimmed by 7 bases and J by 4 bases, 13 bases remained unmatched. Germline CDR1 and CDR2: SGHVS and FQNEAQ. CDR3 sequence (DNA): TGTGCCAGCATCTTTCTCGAGGTAGCGGGTTACAATGAGCAGTTCTTC. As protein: CASIFLEVAGYNEQFF.

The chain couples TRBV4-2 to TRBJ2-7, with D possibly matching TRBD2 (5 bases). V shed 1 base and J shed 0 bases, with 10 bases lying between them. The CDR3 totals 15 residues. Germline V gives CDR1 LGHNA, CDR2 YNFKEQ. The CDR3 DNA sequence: TGTGCCAGCAGCCAAGGAGTGGGGAGCTCCTACGAGCAGTACTTC. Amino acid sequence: CASSQGVGSSYEQYF.

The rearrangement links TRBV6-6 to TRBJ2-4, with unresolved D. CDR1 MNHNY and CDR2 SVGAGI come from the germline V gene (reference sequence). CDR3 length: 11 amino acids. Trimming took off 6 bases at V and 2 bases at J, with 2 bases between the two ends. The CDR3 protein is CASSSKNIQYF. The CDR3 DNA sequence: TGTGCCAGCAGCTCCAAAAACATTCAGTACTTC.

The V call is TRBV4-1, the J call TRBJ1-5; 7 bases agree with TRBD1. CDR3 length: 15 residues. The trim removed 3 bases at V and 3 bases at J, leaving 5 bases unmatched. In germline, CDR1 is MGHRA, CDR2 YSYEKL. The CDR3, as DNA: TGCGCCAGCAGCCATGCCGGGACAGTCAATCAGCCCCAGCATTTT. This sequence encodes CASSHAGTVNQPQHF.

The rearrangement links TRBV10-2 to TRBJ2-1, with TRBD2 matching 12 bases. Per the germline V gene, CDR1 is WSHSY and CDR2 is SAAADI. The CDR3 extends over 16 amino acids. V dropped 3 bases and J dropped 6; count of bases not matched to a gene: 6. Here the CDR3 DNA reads TGCGCCAGCAGTGAAGCTAGCGGGAGGGGCCTCAATGAGCAGTTCTTC. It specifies CASSEASGRGLNEQFF.

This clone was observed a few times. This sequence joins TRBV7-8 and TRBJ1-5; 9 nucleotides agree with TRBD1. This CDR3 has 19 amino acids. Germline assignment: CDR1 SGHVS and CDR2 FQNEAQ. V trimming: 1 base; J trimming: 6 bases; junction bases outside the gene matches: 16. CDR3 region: CASSLESVRRDRAGQPQHF. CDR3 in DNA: TGTGCCAGCAGCTTAGAGTCAGTCAGGCGGGACAGGGCAGGTCAGCCCCAGCATTTT.

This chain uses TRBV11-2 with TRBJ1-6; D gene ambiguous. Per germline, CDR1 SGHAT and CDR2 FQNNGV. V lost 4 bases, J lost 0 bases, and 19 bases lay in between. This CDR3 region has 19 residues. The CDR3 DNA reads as TGTGCCAGCAGCTCCCAAGGGAGATATGGGGACTCCTATAATTCACCCCTCCACTTT. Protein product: CASSSQGRYGDSYNSPLHF.

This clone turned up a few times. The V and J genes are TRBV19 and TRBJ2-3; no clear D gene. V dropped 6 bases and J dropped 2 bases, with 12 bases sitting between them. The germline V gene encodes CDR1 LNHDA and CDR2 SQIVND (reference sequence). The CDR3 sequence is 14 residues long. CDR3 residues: CASSLAELTDTQYF. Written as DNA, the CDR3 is TGTGCCAGTAGCTTGGCGGAACTCACAGATACGCAGTATTTT.

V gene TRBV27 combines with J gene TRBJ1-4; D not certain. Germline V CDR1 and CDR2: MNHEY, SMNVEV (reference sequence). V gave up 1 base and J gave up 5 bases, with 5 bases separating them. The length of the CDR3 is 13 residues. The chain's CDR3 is CASSLYTNEKLFF. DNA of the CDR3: TGTGCCAGCAGTTTATACACGAATGAAAAACTGTTTTTT.

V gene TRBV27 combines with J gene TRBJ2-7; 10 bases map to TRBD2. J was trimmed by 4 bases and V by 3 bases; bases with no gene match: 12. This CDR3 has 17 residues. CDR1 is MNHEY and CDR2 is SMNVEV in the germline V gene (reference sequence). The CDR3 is CASSFGSGRLKGYEQYF. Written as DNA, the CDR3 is TGTGCCAGCAGTTTTGGTAGCGGGAGGCTGAAAGGGTACGAGCAGTACTTC.

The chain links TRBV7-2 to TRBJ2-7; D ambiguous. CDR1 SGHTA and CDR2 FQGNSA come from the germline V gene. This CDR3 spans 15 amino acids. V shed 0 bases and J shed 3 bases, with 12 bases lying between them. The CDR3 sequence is CASSLASDLGYEQYF. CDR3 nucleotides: TGTGCCAGCAGCTTAGCGAGTGACCTAGGCTACGAGCAGTACTTC.

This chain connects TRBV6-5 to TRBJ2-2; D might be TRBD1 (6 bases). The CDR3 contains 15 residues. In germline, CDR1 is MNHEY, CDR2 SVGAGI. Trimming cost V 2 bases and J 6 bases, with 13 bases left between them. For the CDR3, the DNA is TGTGCCAGCAGTTACACATCAGGGGTGCCCGGGGAGCTGTTTTTT. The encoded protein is CASSYTSGVPGELFF.

The CDR3 DNA follows: TGTGCCAGCAGCGTAGAGCCAGGGTTTGGCACTGAAGCTTTCTTT. It is translated as CASSVEPGFGTEAFF. The chain combines TRBV9 with TRBJ1-1, with D possibly matching TRBD1 (5 bases). Germline values: CDR1 SGDLS, CDR2 YYNGEE. Trimming shortened V by 0 bases and J by 4 bases, and 13 bases separated the two germline ends. The CDR3 runs 15 residues.

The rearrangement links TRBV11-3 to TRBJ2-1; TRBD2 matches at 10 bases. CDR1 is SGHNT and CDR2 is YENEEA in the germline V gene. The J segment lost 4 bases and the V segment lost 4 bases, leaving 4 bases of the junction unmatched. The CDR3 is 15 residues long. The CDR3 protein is CASSSGLADYNEQFF. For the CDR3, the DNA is TGTGCCAGCAGCTCCGGACTAGCGGATTACAATGAGCAGTTCTTC.

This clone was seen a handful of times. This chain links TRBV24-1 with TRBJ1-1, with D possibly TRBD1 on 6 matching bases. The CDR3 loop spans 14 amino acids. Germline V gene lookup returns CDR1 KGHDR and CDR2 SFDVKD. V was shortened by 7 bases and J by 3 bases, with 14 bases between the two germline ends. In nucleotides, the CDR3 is TGTGCCACCAGGGGACAATACCCGGACACTGAAGCTTTCTTT. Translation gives CATRGQYPDTEAFF.

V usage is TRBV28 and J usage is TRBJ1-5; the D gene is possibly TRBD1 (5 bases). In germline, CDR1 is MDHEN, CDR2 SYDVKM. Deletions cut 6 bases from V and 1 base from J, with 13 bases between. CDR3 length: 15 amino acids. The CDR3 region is CASRRGGSSNQPQHF. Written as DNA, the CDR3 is TGTGCCAGCAGGCGCGGGGGTAGCAGCAATCAGCCCCAGCATTTT.

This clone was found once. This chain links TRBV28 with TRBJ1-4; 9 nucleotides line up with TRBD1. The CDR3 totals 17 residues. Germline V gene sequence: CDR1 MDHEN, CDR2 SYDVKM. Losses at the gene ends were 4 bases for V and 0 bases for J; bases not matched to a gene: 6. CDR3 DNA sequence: TGTGCCAGCAGTTCGGACAGGGGCCCTGCAACTAATGAAAAACTGTTTTTT. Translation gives CASSSDRGPATNEKLFF.

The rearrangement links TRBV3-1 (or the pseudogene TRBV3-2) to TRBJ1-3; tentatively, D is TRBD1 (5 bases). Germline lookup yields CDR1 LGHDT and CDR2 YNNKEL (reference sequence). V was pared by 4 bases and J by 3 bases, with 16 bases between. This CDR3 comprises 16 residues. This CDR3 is CASSPLGRVDGNTIYF. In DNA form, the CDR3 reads TGTGCCAGCAGCCCCCTCGGCAGGGTCGATGGAAACACCATATATTTT.

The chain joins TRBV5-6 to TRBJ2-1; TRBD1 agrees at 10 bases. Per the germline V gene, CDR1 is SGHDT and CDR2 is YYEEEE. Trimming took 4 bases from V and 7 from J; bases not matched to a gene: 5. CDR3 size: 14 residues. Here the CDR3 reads CASSPDRGRNEQFF. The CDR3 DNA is TGTGCCAGCAGCCCGGACAGGGGGAGGAATGAGCAGTTCTTC.

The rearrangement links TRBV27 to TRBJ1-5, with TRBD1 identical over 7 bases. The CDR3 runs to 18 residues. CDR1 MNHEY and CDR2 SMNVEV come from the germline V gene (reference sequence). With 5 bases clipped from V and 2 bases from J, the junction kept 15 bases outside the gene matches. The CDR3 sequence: CASSPNQIDRAGNQPQHF. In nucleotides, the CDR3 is TGTGCCAGCAGTCCAAACCAGATAGACAGGGCAGGCAATCAGCCCCAGCATTTT.